These 13 T cell receptor beta chains came from one sample sequenced in a study of identical twins. Via MiXCR, TCRdb re-called the 5' RACE reads, giving one row per CDR3 protein. The sample contains some 730,000 distinct CDR3 sequences, about 18% of which appear only once. The sample was also linked to a second study, of T cells expressing NK-cell markers.

Sequencing used PBMCs. These receptors came from a woman aged 18-30 years in good health.

This clonotype was observed a handful of times. The gene calls are TRBV5-1 and TRBJ2-6; D call uncertain. CDR3 length: 15 amino acids. V was clipped by 2 bases and J by 0 bases, with 6 bases between them. Germline V gene sequence: CDR1 SGHRS, CDR2 YFSETQ. The CDR3 protein is CASSFGASGANVLTF. The CDR3 region has the DNA TGCGCCAGCAGCTTCGGTGCCTCTGGGGCCAACGTCCTGACTTTC.

This clonotype was counted a few times. The chain employs TRBV12-3 or TRBV12-4 and TRBJ2-2; TRBD1 matches 7 bases. V shed 5 bases, J shed 0 bases, and the junction held 6 bases outside the gene matches. This CDR3 spans 16 amino acids. The CDR3 reads CASSEPTGPNTGELFF. The DNA of the CDR3 is TGTGCCAGCAGTGAACCGACAGGGCCGAACACCGGGGAGCTGTTTTTT.

This clonotype was seen more than once but under ten times. The CDR3 reads CASSPTGGARELFF. The CDR3 DNA reads TGTGCCAGCAGTCCAACAGGGGGAGCAAGGGAGCTGTTTTTT. The chain uses TRBV5-4 and TRBJ2-2, with 8 bases that match TRBD1. The CDR3 is 14 amino acids. The J segment lost 9 bases and the V segment lost 5 bases, leaving 9 bases of the junction unmatched. Per germline, CDR1 SGHNT and CDR2 YYREEE (reference sequence).

The rearrangement uses TRBV10-2 and TRBJ2-5, with 9 nucleotides matching TRBD2. From germline, CDR1 is WSHSY and CDR2 SAAADI. This CDR3 is built from 16 residues. V lost 3 bases to trimming and J lost 4 bases; unmatched junction nucleotides: 9. The CDR3: CASSDGGTSRGETQYF. For the CDR3, the DNA is TGCGCCAGCAGTGATGGGGGGACTAGCCGAGGAGAGACCCAGTACTTC.

The J gene is TRBJ2-2, the V gene TRBV5-1; 7 bases are shared with TRBD1. Trimming at V came to 7 bases and at J to 0 bases, leaving 12 bases not matched to a gene. The CDR3 extends over 17 amino acids. The V gene's germline CDR1 is SGHRS and CDR2 YFSETQ. The CDR3 here is CASELKAGGSNTGELFF. CDR3 nucleotides: TGCGCCAGCGAGCTTAAGGCAGGGGGATCGAACACCGGGGAGCTGTTTTTT.

This clonotype has more than one count but fewer than ten. The chain employs TRBV3-1 and TRBJ2-2; TRBD1 matches 8 bases. Germline CDR1 reads LGHDT; CDR2 reads YNNKEL (reference sequence). V was pared by 3 bases and J by 7 bases, with 7 bases of the junction left unmatched. This CDR3 spans 15 amino acids. CDR3 protein: CASSHLDRVGGELFF. For the CDR3, the DNA is TGTGCCAGCAGCCACCTGGACAGGGTTGGCGGGGAGCTGTTTTTT.

This chain uses TRBV6-1 with TRBJ2-6; D perhaps matches TRBD2 (6 bases). The germline V gene has CDR1 MNHNS and CDR2 SASEGT. V was pared by 11 bases and J by 1 base, with 12 bases between. The CDR3 is 14 residues long. The CDR3 nucleotides are TGTGCCTCCTCGCGGGATTCTGGGGCCAACGTCCTGACTTTC. Residues: CASSRDSGANVLTF.

This clonotype has more than one count but fewer than ten. J is TRBJ1-1 and V is TRBV29-1; D is ambiguous. Germline CDR1 SQVTM, CDR2 ANQGSEA. This CDR3 has 15 residues. The germline V and J ends were trimmed by 0 bases and 6 bases, with 17 bases remaining between them. The CDR3 nucleotides are TGCAGCGTTGAAGATCTTATCGTGAACAACCCTGAAGCTTTCTTT. This gives the protein CSVEDLIVNNPEAFF.

This rearrangement joins TRBV4-2 to TRBJ1-1; maybe TRBD1 (6 bases). Trimming removed 2 bases at V and 0 bases at J, with 10 bases between. Germline CDR1 and CDR2: LGHNA and YNFKEQ. The CDR3 length is 15 residues. The CDR3 loop is CASSQRQVMNTEAFF. The CDR3 DNA sequence: TGTGCCAGCAGCCAAAGACAGGTCATGAACACTGAAGCTTTCTTT.

This chain connects TRBV6-6 to TRBJ2-3; the match to TRBD2 covers 7 bases. Germline values: CDR1 MNHNY, CDR2 SVGAGI (reference sequence). The V gene end was trimmed by 5 bases and the J gene end by 4 bases; junction bases not matched to a gene: 6. The CDR3 sequence is 14 residues long. The CDR3, as DNA: TGTGCCAGCAGTGAGACGACTAGCCCAGATACGCAGTATTTT. The encoded protein is CASSETTSPDTQYF.

This clonotype has a handful of counts. The J gene is TRBJ2-7, the V gene TRBV5-1; 7 nucleotides match TRBD1. This CDR3 is 15 amino acids long. Trimming took 4 bases from V and 4 from J; bases not matched to a gene: 11. Germline V gene data show CDR1 as SGHRS and CDR2 as YFSETQ. DNA for the CDR3: TGCGCCAGCAGCCGGGACAGCCTGACCGTATACGAGCAGTACTTC. It translates to CASSRDSLTVYEQYF.

The chain has TRBV11-2 and TRBJ2-5; D is uncertain. The CDR3 has 14 amino acids. CDR1 and CDR2 (germline): SGHAT, FQNNGV. V lost 8 bases to trimming and J lost 5 bases, with 18 bases between them. CDR3 sequence (DNA): TGTGCCAGCTTGTCTTCAGCCAGGAAGGAGACCCAGTACTTC. Translation: CASLSSARKETQYF.

In the case of this clonotype: Being one base from a much bigger clone, this may be a read error. The chain links TRBV6-2 or TRBV6-3 to TRBJ2-7; no clear D. Germline lookup yields CDR1 MNHEY and CDR2 SVGEGT. With 1 base removed from V and 5 bases from J, the gap between germline ends came to 3 bases. CDR3 length: 11 residues. The CDR3 sequence: CASSYLNEQYF. The DNA for the CDR3 is TGTGCCAGCAGTTACTTGAACGAGCAGTACTTC.